Below are 10 T cell receptor beta chains sequenced from a single sample in a study of blood T cell repertoires in COVID-19. The data were produced by immunoSEQ multiplex PCR, yet TCRdb's version contains in-frame clones alone and is incomplete. Found here are 55,000 to 75,000 clones, over 70% of them singletons; the top ten hold 8% to 9.5%. The sequenced sample was peripheral blood. These TCRs come from a man aged 45 to 65 with active COVID-19.

This clone appeared a few times. V and J are TRBV6-5 and TRBJ1-6; 8 bases fit TRBD1. Germline V gives CDR1 MNHEY, CDR2 SVGAGI. The CDR3 is 15 amino acids. V shed 5 bases and J 8 bases; nucleotides not matched to a gene: 8. CDR3 nucleotides: TGTGCCAGCAGTCTGACAGGGGCGGGGGATTCACCCCTCCACTTT. Protein sequence: CASSLTGAGDSPLHF.

The chain recombines TRBV19 with TRBJ1-2; TRBD1 aligns across 7 bases. The CDR3 covers 14 residues. CDR1 is LNHDA and CDR2 is SQIVND in the germline V gene (reference sequence). The V segment lost 4 bases and the J segment 5 bases; nucleotides outside the gene matches: 7. The CDR3 reads CASSTTGAGYGYTF. The DNA of the CDR3 is TGTGCCAGTAGTACCACAGGGGCTGGGTATGGCTACACCTTC.

The gene calls are TRBV19 and TRBJ2-2; TRBD1 aligns across 10 bases. The V and J ends lost 2 bases and 6 bases, in that order; junction bases with no gene match: 9. Germline CDR1 LNHDA, CDR2 SQIVND (reference sequence). The CDR3 covers 17 residues. The CDR3 region is CASSIRTGGGPAGELFF. CDR3 DNA: TGTGCCAGTAGTATACGGACAGGGGGAGGGCCAGCCGGGGAGCTGTTTTTT. The full variable domain, rest sourced from reference TRBV19 and TRBJ2-2, is DGGITQSPKYLFRKEGQNVTLSCEQNLNHDAMYWYRQDPGQGLRLIYYSQIVNDFQKGDIAEGYSVSREKKESFPLTVTSAQKNPTAFYLCASSIRTGGGPAGELFFGEGSRLTVL.

V and J are TRBV28 and TRBJ2-1; 14 nucleotides match TRBD2. Germline V CDR1 and CDR2: MDHEN, SYDVKM. This CDR3 spans 13 amino acids. Trimming at V came to 7 bases and at J to 14 bases, leaving 7 bases not matched to a gene. The CDR3 reads CASTRLAGGPKFF. CDR3 in DNA: TGTGCCAGCACCAGACTAGCGGGAGGGCCAAAGTTCTTC.

The chain uses TRBV2 and TRBJ1-5; D ambiguous. The V and J ends lost 4 bases and 2 bases respectively, with 9 bases between them. The CDR3 contains 14 residues. Germline V CDR1 and CDR2: SNHLY, FYNNEI. CDR3 coding DNA: TGTGCCAGCAGTGTACTTCAGGGCAATCAGCCCCAGCATTTT. Residues: CASSVLQGNQPQHF. The full variable domain, its missing parts supplied by reference TRBV2 and TRBJ1-5, is EPEVTQTPSHQVTQMGQEVILRCVPISNHLYFYWYRQILGQKVEFLVSFYNNEISEKSEIFDDQFSVERPDGSNFTLKIRSTKLEDSAMYFCASSVLQGNQPQHFGDGTRLSIL.

The chain uses TRBV7-2 and TRBJ1-5; the match to TRBD1 covers 9 bases. The V gene's germline CDR1 is SGHTA and CDR2 FQGNSA. The CDR3 is 15 amino acids. Germline trimming cut 4 bases from V and 5 bases from J; bases unmatched to any gene: 6. The DNA of the CDR3 is TGTGCCAGCAGCTCTACGACAGGGGGGTATCAGCCCCAGCATTTT. It is translated as CASSSTTGGYQPQHF.

This chain links TRBV4-2 with TRBJ1-2; 7 nucleotides agree with TRBD1. Looked up from germline, CDR1 is LGHNA and CDR2 is YNFKEQ. The CDR3 runs to 16 residues. V gave up 1 base and J gave up 4 bases; unmatched junction bases: 9. DNA of the CDR3: TGTGCCAGCAGCCAAGCCGACAGGGTGAATATCTATGGCTACACCTTC. It specifies CASSQADRVNIYGYTF.

The rearrangement joins TRBV2 to TRBJ1-4; D perhaps matches TRBD1 (6 bases). The CDR3 length is 13 residues. V was pared by 2 bases and J by 11 bases, with 12 bases between. Per germline, CDR1 SNHLY and CDR2 FYNNEI. DNA for the CDR3: TGTGCCAGCAGTGAACTTAGGCAGGGGAAACTGTTTTTT. It encodes CASSELRQGKLFF. The whole variable domain, filled in from reference TRBV2 and TRBJ1-4, reads EPEVTQTPSHQVTQMGQEVILRCVPISNHLYFYWYRQILGQKVEFLVSFYNNEISEKSEIFDDQFSVERPDGSNFTLKIRSTKLEDSAMYFCASSELRQGKLFFGSGTQLSVL.

The rearrangement links TRBV5-1 to TRBJ1-1, with 8 bases identical to TRBD1. Germline V CDR1 and CDR2: SGHRS, YFSETQ. V shed 4 bases, J shed 7 bases, and the junction held 3 bases outside the gene matches. The CDR3 totals 12 residues. For the CDR3, the DNA is TGCGCCAGCAGCATCGACAGGGGTGAAGCTTTCTTT. This sequence encodes CASSIDRGEAFF.

The rearrangement links TRBV19 to TRBJ1-1, with a weak D call TRBD1 (5 bases). CDR1 is LNHDA and CDR2 is SQIVND in the germline V gene (reference sequence). The CDR3 loop spans 14 amino acids. Deletions cut 7 bases from V and 0 bases from J, with 12 bases between. The chain's CDR3 is CASTWGGVNTEAFF. The CDR3 nucleotides read TGTGCCAGTACGTGGGGGGGTGTGAACACTGAAGCTTTCTTT.